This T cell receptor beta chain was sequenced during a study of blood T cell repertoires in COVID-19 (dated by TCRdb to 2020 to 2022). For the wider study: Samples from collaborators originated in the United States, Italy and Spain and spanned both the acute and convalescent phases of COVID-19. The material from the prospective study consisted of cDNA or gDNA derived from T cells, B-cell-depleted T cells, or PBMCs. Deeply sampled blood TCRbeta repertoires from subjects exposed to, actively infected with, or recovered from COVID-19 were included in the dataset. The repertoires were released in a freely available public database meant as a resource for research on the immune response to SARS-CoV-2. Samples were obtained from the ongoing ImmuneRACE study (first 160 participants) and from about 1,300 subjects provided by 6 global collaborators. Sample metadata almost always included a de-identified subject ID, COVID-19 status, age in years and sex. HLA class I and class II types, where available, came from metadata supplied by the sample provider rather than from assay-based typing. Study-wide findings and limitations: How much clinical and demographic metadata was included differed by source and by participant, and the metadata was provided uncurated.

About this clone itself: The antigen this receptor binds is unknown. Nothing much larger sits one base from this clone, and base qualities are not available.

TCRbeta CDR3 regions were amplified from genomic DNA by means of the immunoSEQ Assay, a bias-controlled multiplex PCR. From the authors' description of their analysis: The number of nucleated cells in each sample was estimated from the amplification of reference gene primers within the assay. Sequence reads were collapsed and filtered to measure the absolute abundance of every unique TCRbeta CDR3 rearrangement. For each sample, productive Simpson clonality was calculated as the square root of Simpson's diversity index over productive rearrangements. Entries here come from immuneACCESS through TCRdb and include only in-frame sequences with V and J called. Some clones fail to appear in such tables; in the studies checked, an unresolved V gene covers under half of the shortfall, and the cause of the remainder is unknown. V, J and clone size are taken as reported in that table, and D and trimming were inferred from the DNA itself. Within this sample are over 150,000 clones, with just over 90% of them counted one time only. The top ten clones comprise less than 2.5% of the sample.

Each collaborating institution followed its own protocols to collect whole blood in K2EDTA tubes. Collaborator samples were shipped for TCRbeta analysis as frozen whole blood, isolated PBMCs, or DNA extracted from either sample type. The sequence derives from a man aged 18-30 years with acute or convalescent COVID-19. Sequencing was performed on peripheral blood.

The sequence in DNA is TGTGCCACCAGCAGCGCCCTGACAGACTCCTACGAGCAGTACTTC. Translated, this gives CATSSALTDSYEQYF. The rearranged chain carries TRBV15 and TRBJ2-7; matching of 5 bases hints at TRBD1 as the D gene. The CDR1 and CDR2 encoded by the germline V gene (reference sequence) are LNHNV and YYDKDF. CDR3 length: 15 amino acids, cysteine to phenylalanine. Only the CDR3 DNA is retained, 45 bases long and in frame from the first base. V was cut back by 3 bases and J by 0 bases, leaving a gap of 12 bases between them.